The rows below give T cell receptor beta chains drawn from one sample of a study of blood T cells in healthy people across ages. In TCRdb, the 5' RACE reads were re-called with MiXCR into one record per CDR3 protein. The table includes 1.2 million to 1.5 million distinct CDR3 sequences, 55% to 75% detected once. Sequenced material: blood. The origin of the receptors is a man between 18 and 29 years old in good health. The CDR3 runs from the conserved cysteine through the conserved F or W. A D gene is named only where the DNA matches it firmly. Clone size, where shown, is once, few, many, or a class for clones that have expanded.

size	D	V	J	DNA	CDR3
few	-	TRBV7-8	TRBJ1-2	TGTGCCAGCAGCCCGGGGGCTAGGTGGGCAGCGGATTATGGCTACACCTTC	CASSPGARWAADYGYTF
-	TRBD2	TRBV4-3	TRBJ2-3	TGCGCCAGCAGCCAAGATCACGCGGGGGACTTCACAGATACGCAGTATTTT	CASSQDHAGDFTDTQYF
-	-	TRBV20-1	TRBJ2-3	TGCAGTGCTAGGGGGGTTGAATCTTTTGAGTATTTT	CSARGVESFEYF
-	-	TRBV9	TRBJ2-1	TGTGCCAGCAGCGTAGGGTTTAGTACCTACAATGAGCAGTTCTTC	CASSVGFSTYNEQFF
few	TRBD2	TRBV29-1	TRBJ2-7	TGCAGCGTAATTCCGGGACTAGCGGGCTACGAGCAGTACTTC	CSVIPGLAGYEQYF
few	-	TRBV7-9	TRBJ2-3	TGTGCCAGCAGCTTTTCCCATAGCACAGATACGCAGTATTTT	CASSFSHSTDTQYF
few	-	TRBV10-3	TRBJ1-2	TGTGCCATCAGTGACGGCGGATACTCCTATGGCTACACCTTC	CAISDGGYSYGYTF
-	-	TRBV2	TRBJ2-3	TGTGCCAGCAGTGATGCGGCCACAGATACGCAGTATTTT	CASSDAATDTQYF
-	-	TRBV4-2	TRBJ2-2	TGTGCCAGCAGCCATGAGACCGGGGAGCTGTTTTTT	CASSHETGELFF
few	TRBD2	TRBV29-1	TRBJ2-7	TGCAGCGTTGTGACTAGCGGAAGCTCCTACGAGCAGTACTTC	CSVVTSGSSYEQYF
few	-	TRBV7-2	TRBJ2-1	TGTGCCAGCAGCTTAGGTGAGGGGGGTGCCAATGAGCAGTTCTTC	CASSLGEGGANEQFF
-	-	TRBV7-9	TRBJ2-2	TGTGCCAGCAGCTTATATCGGGGCAGTAACACCGGGGAGCTGTTTTTT	CASSLYRGSNTGELFF
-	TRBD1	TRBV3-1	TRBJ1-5	TGTGCCAGCGGGTACCGTAAAGGGGGCCCCGCAGATCAGCCCCAGCATTTT	CASGYRKGGPADQPQHF
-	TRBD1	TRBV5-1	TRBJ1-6	TGCGCCAGCAGCAACTACATCCAACAACAGGGGTATTCACCCCTCCACTTT	CASSNYIQQQGYSPLHF
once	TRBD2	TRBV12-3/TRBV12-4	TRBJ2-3	TGTGCCAGCACTCATAGCGGGGAGTACCTATTCACAGATACGCAGTATTTT	CASTHSGEYLFTDTQYF
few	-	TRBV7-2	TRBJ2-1	TGTGCCAGCAGCTTAGGGGGTAGCGCTGAGCAGTTCTTC	CASSLGGSAEQFF
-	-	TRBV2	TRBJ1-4	TGTGCCAGCAGTGTACGGGAACCCGAAAAACTGTTTTTT	CASSVREPEKLFF
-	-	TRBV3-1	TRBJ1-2	TGTGCCAGCAGCCAGCTGGAAGGCTACACCTTC	CASSQLEGYTF
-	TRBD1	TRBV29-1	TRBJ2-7	TGCAGCGTTGTGGGGAGACAGGGATCATTCTACGAGCAGTACTTC	CSVVGRQGSFYEQYF
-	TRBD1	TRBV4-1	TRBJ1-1	TGCGCCAGCAGCCAAGGATGGGGGACAGTGAACACTGAAGCTTTCTTT	CASSQGWGTVNTEAFF
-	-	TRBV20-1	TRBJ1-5	TGCAGTGCTAGGGGGGAGGGAATACAGGGTCGGAGCAATCAGCCCCAGCATTTT	CSARGEGIQGRSNQPQHF
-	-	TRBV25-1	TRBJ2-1	TGTGCCAGCTTAGAATCGGGGAGCAATGAGCAGTTCTTC	CASLESGSNEQFF
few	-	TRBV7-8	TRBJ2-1	TGTGCCAGCAGCTTAGGTTTAACTGAATACAATGAGCAGTTCTTC	CASSLGLTEYNEQFF
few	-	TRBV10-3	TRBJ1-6	TGTGCCATCAATGGGGGACACAATTCACCCCTCCACTTT	CAINGGHNSPLHF
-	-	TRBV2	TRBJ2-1	TGTGCCAGCAGTGAATTACCCCGGGACCAACCCATGTACAATGAGCAGTTCTTC	CASSELPRDQPMYNEQFF
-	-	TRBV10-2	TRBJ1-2	TGCGCCAGCAGTGAAGGGTTTGACTATGGCTACACCTTC	CASSEGFDYGYTF
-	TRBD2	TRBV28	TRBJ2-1	TGTGCCAGCACCCTTAGGGAGGGAGAGAAGCAGTTCTTC	CASTLREGEKQFF
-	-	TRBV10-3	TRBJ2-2	TGTGCCATCAGTCGGGTCGGTGACACCGGGGAGCTGTTTTTT	CAISRVGDTGELFF
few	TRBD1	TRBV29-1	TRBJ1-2	TGCAGCGTTGAGGGGGACAGGACGGGGAACTATGGCTACACCTTC	CSVEGDRTGNYGYTF
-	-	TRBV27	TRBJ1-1	TGTGCCAGCTTATCACATGGGGGAACTGAAGCTTTCTTT	CASLSHGGTEAFF